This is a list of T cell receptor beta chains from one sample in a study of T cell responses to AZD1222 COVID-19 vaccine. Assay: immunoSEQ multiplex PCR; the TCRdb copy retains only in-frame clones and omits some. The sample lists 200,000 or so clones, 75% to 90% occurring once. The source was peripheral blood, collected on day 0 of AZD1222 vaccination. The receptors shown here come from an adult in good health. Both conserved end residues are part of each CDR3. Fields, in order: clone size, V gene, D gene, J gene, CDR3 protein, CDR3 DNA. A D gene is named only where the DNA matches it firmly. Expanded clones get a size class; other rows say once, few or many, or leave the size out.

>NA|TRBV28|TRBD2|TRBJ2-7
CASSVPSGGTYEQYF
TGTGCCAGCAGTGTACCTAGCGGGGGAACCTACGAGCAGTACTTC
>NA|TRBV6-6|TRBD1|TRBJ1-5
CASSRSTQGGNQPQHF
TGTGCCAGCAGTCGATCGACACAGGGGGGGAATCAGCCCCAGCATTTT
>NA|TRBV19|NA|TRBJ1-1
CASHDRPMNTEAFF
TGTGCCAGCCACGACCGGCCGATGAACACTGAAGCTTTCTTT
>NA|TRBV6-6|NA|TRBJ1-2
CASEDAGYGYTF
TGTGCCAGTGAGGACGCGGGCTATGGCTACACCTTC
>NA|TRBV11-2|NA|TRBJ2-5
CASSLVSGEGKTQYF
TGTGCCAGCAGCTTAGTTTCAGGGGAGGGAAAGACCCAGTACTTC
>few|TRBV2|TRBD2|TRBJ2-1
CASSQTSGSGRRDNEQFF
TGTGCCAGCAGCCAGACTAGCGGGAGTGGAAGGAGGGACAATGAGCAGTTCTTC
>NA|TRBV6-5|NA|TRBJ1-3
CASSYSRDGNTIYF
TGTGCCAGCAGTTACAGCAGGGATGGAAACACCATATATTTT
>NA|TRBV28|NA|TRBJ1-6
CASSFGGSYNSPLHF
TGTGCCAGCAGTTTTGGTGGCTCCTATAATTCACCCCTCCACTTT
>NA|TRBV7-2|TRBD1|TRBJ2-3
CASSSDGTAVYTQYF
TGTGCCAGCAGCTCCGACGGGACAGCCGTGTATACGCAGTATTTT
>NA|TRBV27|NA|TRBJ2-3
CASSPSLTQKRDTQYF
TGTGCCAGCAGCCCCTCCCTCACCCAAAAAAGAGATACGCAGTATTTT
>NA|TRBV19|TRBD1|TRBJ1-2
CASSPTRDRAPSNYGYTF
TGTGCCAGTAGTCCTACCCGAGACAGGGCACCCTCTAACTATGGCTACACCTTC
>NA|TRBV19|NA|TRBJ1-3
CASSTRQRSGNTIYF
TGTGCCAGTAGTACCCGACAGCGCTCTGGAAACACCATATATTTT
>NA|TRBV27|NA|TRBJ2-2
CASFTRERNTGELFF
TGTGCCAGTTTCACCAGGGAACGCAACACCGGGGAGCTGTTTTTT
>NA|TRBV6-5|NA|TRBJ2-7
CASSLETLPPYEQYF
TGTGCCAGCAGTTTGGAAACATTACCCCCCTACGAGCAGTACTTC
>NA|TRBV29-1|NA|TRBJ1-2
CSVTENYGYTF
TGCAGCGTTACGGAAAACTATGGCTACACCTTC
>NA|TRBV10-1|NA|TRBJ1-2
CASSESGRTNYGYTF
TGCGCCAGCAGTGAGTCGGGCAGGACCAACTATGGCTACACCTTC
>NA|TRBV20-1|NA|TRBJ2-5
CSANEETQYF
TGCAGTGCTAACGAGGAGACCCAGTACTTC
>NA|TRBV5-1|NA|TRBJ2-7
CASSLWAGRYEQYF
TGCGCCAGCAGCTTGTGGGCAGGGCGGTACGAGCAGTACTTC
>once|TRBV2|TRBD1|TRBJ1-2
CASRLDRGPNYGYTF
TGTGCCAGCAGGTTGGACAGGGGCCCGAACTATGGCTACACCTTC
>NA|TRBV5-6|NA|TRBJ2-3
CASSLALAIADTQYF
TGTGCCAGCAGCTTGGCCCTAGCAATTGCAGATACGCAGTATTTT
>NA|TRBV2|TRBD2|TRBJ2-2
CASRGTSYNTGELFF
TGTGCCAGCAGAGGGACTAGTTATAACACCGGGGAGCTGTTTTTT
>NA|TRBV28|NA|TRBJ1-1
CASIPGYGEAFF
TGTGCCAGCATCCCTGGGTACGGTGAAGCTTTCTTT
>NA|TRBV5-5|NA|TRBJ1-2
CASSLGGANYGYTF
TGTGCCAGCAGCTTGGGCGGGGCTAACTATGGCTACACCTTC
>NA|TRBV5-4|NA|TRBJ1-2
CASSFGGGYTF
TGTGCCAGCAGCTTCGGCGGGGGCTACACCTTC
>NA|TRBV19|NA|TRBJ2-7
CASSISLGREQYF
TGTGCCAGTAGTATATCCCTCGGGAGAGAGCAGTACTTC
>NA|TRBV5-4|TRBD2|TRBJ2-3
CASSLGLADSIDTQYF
TGTGCCAGCAGCTTGGGGCTAGCGGATTCGATAGATACGCAGTATTTT
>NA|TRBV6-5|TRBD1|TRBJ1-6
CASRGDSDNSPLHF
TGTGCCAGCAGGGGGGACAGTGATAATTCACCCCTCCACTTT
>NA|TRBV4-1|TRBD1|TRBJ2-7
CASSQGQGAVHEQYF
TGCGCCAGCAGCCAGGGACAGGGGGCTGTCCACGAGCAGTACTTC
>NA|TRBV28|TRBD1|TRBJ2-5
CASSSPGQGGETQYF
TGTGCCAGCAGTTCCCCCGGACAGGGAGGAGAGACCCAGTACTTC
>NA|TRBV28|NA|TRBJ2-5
CASGRMGQGPGKTQYF
TGTGCCAGCGGCAGAATGGGGCAGGGCCCAGGGAAGACCCAGTACTTC
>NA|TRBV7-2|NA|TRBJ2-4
CASSLIAAGRAKNIQYF
TGTGCCAGCAGCTTAATTGCGGCGGGGAGGGCCAAAAACATTCAGTACTTC
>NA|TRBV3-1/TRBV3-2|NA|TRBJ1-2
CASSEGILHLYGYTF
TGTGCCAGCAGTGAAGGGATCCTCCACCTTTATGGCTACACCTTC
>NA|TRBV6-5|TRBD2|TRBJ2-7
CASSPSGRAWDEQYF
TGTGCCAGCAGTCCTAGCGGGAGGGCCTGGGACGAGCAGTACTTC
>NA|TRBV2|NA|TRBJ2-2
CASTIGGTGELFF
TGTGCCAGCACTATAGGGGGGACCGGGGAGCTGTTTTTT
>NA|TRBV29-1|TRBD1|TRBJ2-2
CSVGQGFGELFF
TGCAGCGTTGGACAGGGATTCGGGGAGCTGTTTTTT
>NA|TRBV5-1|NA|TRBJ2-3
CASSIAGTTDTQYF
TGCGCCAGCAGTATTGCGGGTACGACAGATACGCAGTATTTT
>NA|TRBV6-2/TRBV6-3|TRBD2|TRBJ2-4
CASSMSSGGSLLAKNIQYF
TGTGCCAGCAGTATGTCAAGCGGGGGGTCCCTACTAGCCAAAAACATTCAGTACTTC
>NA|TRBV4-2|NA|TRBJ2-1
CASSQEPGRVNEQFF
TGTGCCAGCAGCCAAGAACCGGGCAGGGTAAATGAGCAGTTCTTC
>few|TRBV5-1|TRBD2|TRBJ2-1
CASSSAGGYNEQFF
TGCGCCAGCAGCTCGGCCGGGGGGTACAATGAGCAGTTCTTC
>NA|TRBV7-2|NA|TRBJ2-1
CASSFDSSYNEQFF
TGTGCCAGCAGCTTCGACAGCTCCTACAATGAGCAGTTCTTC
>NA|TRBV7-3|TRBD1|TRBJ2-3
CASSLTPGQKTDTQYF
TGTGCCAGCAGCTTAACCCCGGGACAGAAAACAGATACGCAGTATTTT
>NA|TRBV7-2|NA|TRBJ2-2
CASSLGTDRELFF
TGTGCCAGCAGCTTAGGAACCGACAGGGAGCTGTTTTTT
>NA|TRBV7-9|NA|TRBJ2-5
CASSLLGVGEGETQYF
TGTGCCAGCAGCTTACTGGGCGTGGGGGAAGGAGAGACCCAGTACTTC
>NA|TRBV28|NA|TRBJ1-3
CASSTGGTGNTIYF
TGTGCCAGCAGTACCGGGGGGACTGGAAACACCATATATTTT
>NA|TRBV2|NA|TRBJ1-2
CASSYSAFKYLGHGYTF
TGTGCCAGCAGCTACAGCGCGTTTAAGTACCTGGGCCATGGCTACACCTTC
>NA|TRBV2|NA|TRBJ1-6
CASSAQSSYNSPLHF
TGTGCCAGCAGTGCGCAAAGCTCCTATAATTCACCCCTCCACTTT
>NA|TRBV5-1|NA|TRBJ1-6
CASTTNTNSPLHF
TGCGCCAGCACCACAAACACCAATTCACCCCTCCACTTT
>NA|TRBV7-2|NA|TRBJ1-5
CASTPRAGQPQHF
TGTGCCAGCACCCCGAGGGCTGGACAGCCCCAGCATTTT
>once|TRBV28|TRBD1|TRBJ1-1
CASSQQGRGAEAFF
TGTGCCAGCAGTCAACAGGGGAGAGGGGCTGAAGCTTTCTTT
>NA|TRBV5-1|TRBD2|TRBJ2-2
CASSLDPSGGTGELFF
TGCGCCAGCAGCTTGGATCCTAGCGGGGGTACCGGGGAGCTGTTTTTT
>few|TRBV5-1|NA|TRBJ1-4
CASSPGGSGSGREKLFF
TGCGCCAGCAGCCCCGGGGGTTCGGGGAGTGGTAGAGAAAAACTGTTTTTT
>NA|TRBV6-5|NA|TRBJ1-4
CASSTAATNEKLFF
TGTGCCAGCAGTACAGCCGCAACTAATGAAAAACTGTTTTTT
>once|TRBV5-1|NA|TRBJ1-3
CASRRDVFSGNTIYF
TGCGCCAGCAGACGGGACGTATTCTCTGGAAACACCATATATTTT
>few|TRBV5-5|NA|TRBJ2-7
CASSLVRAEQYF
TGTGCCAGCAGCTTAGTCAGGGCCGAGCAGTACTTC